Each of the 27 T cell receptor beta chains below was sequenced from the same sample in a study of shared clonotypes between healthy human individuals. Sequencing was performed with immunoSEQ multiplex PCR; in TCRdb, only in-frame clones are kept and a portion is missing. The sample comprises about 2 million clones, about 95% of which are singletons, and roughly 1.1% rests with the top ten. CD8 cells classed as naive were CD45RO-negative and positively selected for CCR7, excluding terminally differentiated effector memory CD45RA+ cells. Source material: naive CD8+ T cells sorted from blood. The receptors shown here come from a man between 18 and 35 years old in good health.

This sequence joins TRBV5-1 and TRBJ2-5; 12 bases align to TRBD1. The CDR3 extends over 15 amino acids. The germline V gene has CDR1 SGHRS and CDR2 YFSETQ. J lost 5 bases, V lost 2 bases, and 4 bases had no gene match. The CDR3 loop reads CASSFGTGGIETQYF. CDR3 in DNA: TGCGCCAGCAGCTTCGGGACAGGGGGCATCGAGACCCAGTACTTC.

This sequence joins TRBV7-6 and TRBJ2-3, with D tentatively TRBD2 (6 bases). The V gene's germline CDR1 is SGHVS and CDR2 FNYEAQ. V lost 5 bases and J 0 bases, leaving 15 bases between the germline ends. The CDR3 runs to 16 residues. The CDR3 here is CASSLGTSTSTDTQYF. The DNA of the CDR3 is TGTGCCAGCAGCCTCGGGACTTCTACTAGCACAGATACGCAGTATTTT.

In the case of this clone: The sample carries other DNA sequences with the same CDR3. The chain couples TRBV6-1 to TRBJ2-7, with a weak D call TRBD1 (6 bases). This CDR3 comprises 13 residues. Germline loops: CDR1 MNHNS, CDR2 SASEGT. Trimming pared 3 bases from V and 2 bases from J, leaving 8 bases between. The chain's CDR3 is CASSDRGAYEQYF. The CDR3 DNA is TGTGCCAGCAGTGACAGGGGTGCCTACGAGCAGTACTTC.

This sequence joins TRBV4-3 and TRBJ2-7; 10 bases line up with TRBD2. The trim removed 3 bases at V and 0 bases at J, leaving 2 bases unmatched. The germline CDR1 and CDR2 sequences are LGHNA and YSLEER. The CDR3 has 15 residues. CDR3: CASSHRLAGSYEQYF. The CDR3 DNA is TGCGCCAGCAGCCACAGACTAGCGGGCTCCTACGAGCAGTACTTC.

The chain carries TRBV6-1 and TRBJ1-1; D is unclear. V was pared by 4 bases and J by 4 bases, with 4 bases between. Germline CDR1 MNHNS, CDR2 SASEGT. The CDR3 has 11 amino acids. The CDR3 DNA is TGTGCCAGCAGTGTGTCCACTGAAGCTTTCTTT. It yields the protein CASSVSTEAFF.

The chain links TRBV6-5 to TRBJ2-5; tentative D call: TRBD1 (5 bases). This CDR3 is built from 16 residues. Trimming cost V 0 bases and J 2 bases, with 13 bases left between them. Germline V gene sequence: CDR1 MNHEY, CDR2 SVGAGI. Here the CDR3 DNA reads TGTGCCAGCAGTTACTCGTCGGACACGGCGCAAGAGACCCAGTACTTC. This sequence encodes CASSYSSDTAQETQYF.

The CDR3 DNA reads as TGTGCCTGGAGTCCTGGACAGGGGTTAGGGGACACCGGGGAGCTGTTTTTT. Translation gives CAWSPGQGLGDTGELFF. This chain joins TRBV30 and TRBJ2-2, with 9 bases lining up with TRBD1. After removal of 2 bases from V and 3 bases from J, the junction contained 10 bases not matched to a gene. The CDR3 runs to 17 residues. Germline values: CDR1 GTSNPN, CDR2 SVGIG (reference sequence). Filled out from reference TRBV30 and TRBJ2-2, the complete variable domain reads SQTIHQWPATLVQPVGSPLSLECTVEGTSNPNLYWYRQAAGRGLQLLFYSVGIGQISSEVPQNLSASRPQDRQFILSSKKLLLSDSGFYLCAWSPGQGLGDTGELFFGEGSRLTVL.

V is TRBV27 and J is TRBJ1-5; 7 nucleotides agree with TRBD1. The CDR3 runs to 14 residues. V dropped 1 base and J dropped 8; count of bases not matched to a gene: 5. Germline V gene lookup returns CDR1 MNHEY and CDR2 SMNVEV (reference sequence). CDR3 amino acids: CASSLLGGLEPQHF. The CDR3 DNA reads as TGTGCCAGCAGTTTATTAGGGGGCTTGGAGCCCCAGCATTTT.

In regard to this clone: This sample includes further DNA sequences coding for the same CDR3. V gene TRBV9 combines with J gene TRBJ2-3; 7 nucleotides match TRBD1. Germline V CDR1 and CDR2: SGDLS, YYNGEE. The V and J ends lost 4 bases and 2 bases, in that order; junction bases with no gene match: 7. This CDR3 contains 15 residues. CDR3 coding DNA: TGTGCCAGCAGCCCCGCAGGGGGTGCCACAGATACGCAGTATTTT. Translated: CASSPAGGATDTQYF.

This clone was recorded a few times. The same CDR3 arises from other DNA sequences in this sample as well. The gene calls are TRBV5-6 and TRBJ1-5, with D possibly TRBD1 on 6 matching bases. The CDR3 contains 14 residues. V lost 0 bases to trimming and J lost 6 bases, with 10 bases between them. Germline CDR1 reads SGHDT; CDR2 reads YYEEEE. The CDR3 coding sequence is TGTGCCAGCAGCTTGGGACAGGCAGGTCAGCCCCAGCATTTT. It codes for CASSLGQAGQPQHF.

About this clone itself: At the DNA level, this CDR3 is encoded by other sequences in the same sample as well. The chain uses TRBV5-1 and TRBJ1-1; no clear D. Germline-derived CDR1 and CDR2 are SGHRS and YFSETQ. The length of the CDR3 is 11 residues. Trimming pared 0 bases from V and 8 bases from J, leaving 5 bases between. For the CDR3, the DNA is TGCGCCAGCAGCTTGGGAGGGGAAGCTTTCTTT. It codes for CASSLGGEAFF.

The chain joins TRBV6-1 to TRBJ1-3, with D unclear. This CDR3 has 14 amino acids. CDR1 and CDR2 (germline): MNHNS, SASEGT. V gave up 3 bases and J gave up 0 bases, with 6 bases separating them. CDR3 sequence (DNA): TGTGCCAGCAGTGACGGGCCCTCTGGAAACACCATATATTTT. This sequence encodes CASSDGPSGNTIYF.

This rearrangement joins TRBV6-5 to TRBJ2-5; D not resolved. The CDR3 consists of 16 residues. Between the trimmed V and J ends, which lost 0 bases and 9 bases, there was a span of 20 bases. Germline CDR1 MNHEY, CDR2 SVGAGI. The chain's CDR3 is CASSYSIRQEKAPQYF. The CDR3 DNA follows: TGTGCCAGCAGTTACTCGATTCGGCAGGAGAAGGCTCCCCAGTACTTC.

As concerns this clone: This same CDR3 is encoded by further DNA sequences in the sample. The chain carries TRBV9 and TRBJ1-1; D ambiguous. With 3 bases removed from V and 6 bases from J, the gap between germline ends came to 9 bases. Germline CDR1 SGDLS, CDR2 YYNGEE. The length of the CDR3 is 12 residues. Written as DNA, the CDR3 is TGTGCCAGCAGCGCAGTCGGTCCTGAAGCTTTCTTT. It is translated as CASSAVGPEAFF. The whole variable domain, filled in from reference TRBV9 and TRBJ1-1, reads DSGVTQTPKHLITATGQRVTLRCSPRSGDLSVYWYQQSLDQGLQFLIQYYNGEERAKGNILERFSAQQFPDLHSELNLSSLELGDSALYFCASSAVGPEAFFGQGTRLTVV.

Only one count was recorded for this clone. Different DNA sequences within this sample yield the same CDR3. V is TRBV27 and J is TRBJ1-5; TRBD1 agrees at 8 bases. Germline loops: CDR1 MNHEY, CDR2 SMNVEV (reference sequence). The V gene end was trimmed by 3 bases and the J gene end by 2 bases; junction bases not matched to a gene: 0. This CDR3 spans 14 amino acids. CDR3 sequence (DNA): TGTGCCAGCAGTTTGGACAGGGGCAATCAGCCCCAGCATTTT. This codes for CASSLDRGNQPQHF.

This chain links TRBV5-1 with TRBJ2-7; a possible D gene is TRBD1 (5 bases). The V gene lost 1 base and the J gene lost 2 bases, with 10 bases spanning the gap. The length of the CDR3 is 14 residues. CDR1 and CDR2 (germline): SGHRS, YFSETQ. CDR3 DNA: TGCGCCAGCAGCTTGTATGACAGAGCCTACGAGCAGTACTTC. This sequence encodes CASSLYDRAYEQYF.

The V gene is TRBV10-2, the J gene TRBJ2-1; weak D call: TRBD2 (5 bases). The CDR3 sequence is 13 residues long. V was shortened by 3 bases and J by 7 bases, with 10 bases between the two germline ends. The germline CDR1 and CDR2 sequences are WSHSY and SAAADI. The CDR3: CASSDSSRNEQFF. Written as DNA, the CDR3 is TGCGCCAGCAGTGACTCTAGCAGGAATGAGCAGTTCTTC.

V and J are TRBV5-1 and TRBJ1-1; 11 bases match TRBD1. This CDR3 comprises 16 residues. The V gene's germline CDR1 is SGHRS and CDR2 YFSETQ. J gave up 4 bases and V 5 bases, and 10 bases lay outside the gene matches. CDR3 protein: CASRKDRGHVGTEAFF. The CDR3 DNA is TGCGCCAGCAGGAAGGACAGGGGGCATGTGGGCACTGAAGCTTTCTTT.

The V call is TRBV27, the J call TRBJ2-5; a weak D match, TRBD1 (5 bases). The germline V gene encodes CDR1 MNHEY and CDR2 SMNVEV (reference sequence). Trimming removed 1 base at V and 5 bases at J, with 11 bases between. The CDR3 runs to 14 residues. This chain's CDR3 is CASSLFARAETQYF. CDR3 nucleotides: TGTGCCAGCAGTTTATTTGCCAGGGCCGAGACCCAGTACTTC.

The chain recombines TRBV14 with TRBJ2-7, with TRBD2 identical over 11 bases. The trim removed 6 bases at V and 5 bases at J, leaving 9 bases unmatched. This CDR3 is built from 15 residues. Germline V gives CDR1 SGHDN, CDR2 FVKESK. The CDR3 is CASRQTSGSSHEQYF. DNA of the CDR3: TGTGCCAGCAGACAAACTAGCGGGAGTTCCCACGAGCAGTACTTC.

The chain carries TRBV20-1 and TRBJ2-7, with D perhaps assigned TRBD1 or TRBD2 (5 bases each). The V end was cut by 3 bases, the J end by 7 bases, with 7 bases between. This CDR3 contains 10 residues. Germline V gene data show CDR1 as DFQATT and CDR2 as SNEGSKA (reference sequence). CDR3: CSASWGEQYF. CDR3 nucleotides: TGCAGTGCTAGCTGGGGGGAGCAGTACTTC.

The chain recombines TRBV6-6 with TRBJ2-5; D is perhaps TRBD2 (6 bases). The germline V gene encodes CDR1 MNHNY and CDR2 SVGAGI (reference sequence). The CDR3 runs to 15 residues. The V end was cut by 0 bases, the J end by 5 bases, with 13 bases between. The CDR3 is CASSYSAGLQETQYF. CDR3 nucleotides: TGTGCCAGCAGTTACTCGGCGGGGCTCCAGGAGACCCAGTACTTC.

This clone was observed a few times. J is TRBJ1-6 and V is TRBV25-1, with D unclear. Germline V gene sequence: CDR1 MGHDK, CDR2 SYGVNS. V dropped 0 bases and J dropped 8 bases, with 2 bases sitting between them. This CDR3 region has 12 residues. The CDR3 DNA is TGTGCCAGCAGTGAATATGATTCACCCCTCCACTTT. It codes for CASSEYDSPLHF. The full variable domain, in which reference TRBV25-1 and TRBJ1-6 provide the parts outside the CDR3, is EADIYQTPRYLVIGTGKKITLECSQTMGHDKMYWYQQDPGMELHLIHYSYGVNSTEKGDLSSESTVSRIRTEHFPLTLESARPSHTSQYLCASSEYDSPLHFGNGTRLTVT.

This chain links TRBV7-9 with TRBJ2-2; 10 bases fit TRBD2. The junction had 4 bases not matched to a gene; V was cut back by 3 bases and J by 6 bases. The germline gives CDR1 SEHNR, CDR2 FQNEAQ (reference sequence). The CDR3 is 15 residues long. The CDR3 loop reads CASSFLAGASGELFF. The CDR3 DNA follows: TGTGCCAGCAGCTTTCTAGCGGGAGCGTCCGGGGAGCTGTTTTTT.

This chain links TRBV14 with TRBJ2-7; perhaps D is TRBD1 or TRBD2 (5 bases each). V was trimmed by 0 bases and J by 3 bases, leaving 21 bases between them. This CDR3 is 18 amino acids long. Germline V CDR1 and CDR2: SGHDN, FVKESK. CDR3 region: CASSQDRVTSGPFYEQYF. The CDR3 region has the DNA TGTGCCAGCAGCCAAGATAGGGTTACATCGGGGCCTTTCTACGAGCAGTACTTC.

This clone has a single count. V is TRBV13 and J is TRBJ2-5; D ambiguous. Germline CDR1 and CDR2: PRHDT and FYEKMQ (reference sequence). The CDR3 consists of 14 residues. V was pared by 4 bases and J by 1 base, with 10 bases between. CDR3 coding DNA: TGTGCCAGCAGCTCGGACGGCAGCCAAGAGACCCAGTACTTC. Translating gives CASSSDGSQETQYF.

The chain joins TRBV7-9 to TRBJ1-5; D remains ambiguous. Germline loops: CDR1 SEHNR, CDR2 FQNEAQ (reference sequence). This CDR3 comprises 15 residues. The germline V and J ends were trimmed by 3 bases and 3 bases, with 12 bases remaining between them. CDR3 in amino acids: CASSLGGWVNQPQHF. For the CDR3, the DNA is TGTGCCAGCAGCTTGGGTGGCTGGGTCAATCAGCCCCAGCATTTT.